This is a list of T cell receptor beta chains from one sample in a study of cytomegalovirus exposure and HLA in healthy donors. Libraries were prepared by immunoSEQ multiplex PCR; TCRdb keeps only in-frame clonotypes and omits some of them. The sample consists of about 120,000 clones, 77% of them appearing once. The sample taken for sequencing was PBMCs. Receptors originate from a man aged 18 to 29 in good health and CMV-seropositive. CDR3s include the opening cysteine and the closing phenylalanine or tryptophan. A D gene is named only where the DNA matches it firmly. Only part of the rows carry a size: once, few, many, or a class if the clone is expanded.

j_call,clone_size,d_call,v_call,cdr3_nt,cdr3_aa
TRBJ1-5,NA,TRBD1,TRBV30,TGTGCCTGGAGCACGGGACAGCCTAGCAATCAGCCCCAGCATTTT,CAWSTGQPSNQPQHF
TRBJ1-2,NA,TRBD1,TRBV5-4,TGTGCCAGCAGCTTGTGGGCGGCGACAGGGCAGTTGGGCTACACCTTC,CASSLWAATGQLGYTF
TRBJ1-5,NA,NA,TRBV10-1,TGCGCCAGCATCCCGACAGGTCCGTCATATAGCAATCAGCCCCAGCATTTT,CASIPTGPSYSNQPQHF
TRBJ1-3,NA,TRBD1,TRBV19,TGTGCCAGTAGTCACAGAAAAACAGGGGACGGAAACACCATATATTTT,CASSHRKTGDGNTIYF
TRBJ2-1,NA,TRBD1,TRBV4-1,TGCGCCAGCAGCCTACAGGGGGGCGAGTTTGTCAATGAGCAGTTCTTC,CASSLQGGEFVNEQFF
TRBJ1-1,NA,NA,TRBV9,TGTGCCAGCAGCGTAGTCTCCGGGGGGTTCGGCACTGAAGCTTTCTTT,CASSVVSGGFGTEAFF
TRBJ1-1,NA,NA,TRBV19,TGTGCCAGTAGTACAAGTTGGCCTGAAGCTTTCTTT,CASSTSWPEAFF
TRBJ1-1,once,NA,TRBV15,TGTGCCACCAGCACCGGAGGTCAGGGGCGAATGTTAGGCACTGAAGCTTTCTTT,CATSTGGQGRMLGTEAFF
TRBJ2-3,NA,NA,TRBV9,TGTGCCAGCAGCGTAGGGGAGTTAAGCACAGATACGCAGTATTTT,CASSVGELSTDTQYF
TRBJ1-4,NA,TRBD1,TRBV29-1,TGCAGCGTACAGGGGGCCCATGAAAAACTGTTTTTT,CSVQGAHEKLFF
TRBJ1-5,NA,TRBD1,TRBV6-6,TGTGCCAGCAGCTCCGGGACAGCCAGCAATCAGCCCCAGCATTTT,CASSSGTASNQPQHF
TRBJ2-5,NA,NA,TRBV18,TGTGCCAGCATAGAACCTACAGGTCCCCAAGAGACCCAGTACTTC,CASIEPTGPQETQYF
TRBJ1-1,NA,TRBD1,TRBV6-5,TGTGCCAGCAGTTGGGACAGGCCGAACACTGAAGCTTTCTTT,CASSWDRPNTEAFF
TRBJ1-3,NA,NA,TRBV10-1,TGCGCCAGCAGTGACAGGGATCCTGGAAACACCATATATTTT,CASSDRDPGNTIYF
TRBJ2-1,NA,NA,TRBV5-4,TGTGCCAGCAGCCACATGGCTGAGCAGTTCTTC,CASSHMAEQFF
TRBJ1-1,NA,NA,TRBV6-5,TGTGCCAGCAGTTACTCGACCAGGGGTGCCACTGAAGCTTTCTTT,CASSYSTRGATEAFF
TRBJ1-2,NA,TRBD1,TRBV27,TGTGCCAGCAGTTACGGACAGGGGAACTATGGCTACACCTTC,CASSYGQGNYGYTF
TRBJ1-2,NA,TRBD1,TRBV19,TGTGCCAGTAGTATTACCGAGATGGGACAGGGGATTGACGGCTACACCTTC,CASSITEMGQGIDGYTF
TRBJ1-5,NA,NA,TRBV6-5,TGTGCCAGCAGTTCGGGTAATCAGCCCCAGCATTTT,CASSSGNQPQHF
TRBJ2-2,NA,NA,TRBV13,TGTGCCAGCAGCTTTCCTCCCGGGGAGCTGTTTTTT,CASSFPPGELFF
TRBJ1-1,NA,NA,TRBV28,TGTGCCAGCAGTTTAAGCGGGGTAGGCACTGAAGCTTTCTTT,CASSLSGVGTEAFF
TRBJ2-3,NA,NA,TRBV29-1,TGCAGCGGACAGAGTCGCACAGATACGCAGTATTTT,CSGQSRTDTQYF
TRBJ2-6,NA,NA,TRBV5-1,TGCGCCAGCAGCTTTGGACAGTCCGGGGCCAACGTCCTGACTTTC,CASSFGQSGANVLTF
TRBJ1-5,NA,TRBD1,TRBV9,TGTGCCAGCAGCGCCGGGACAGGGGAAAGCAATCAGCCCCAGCATTTT,CASSAGTGESNQPQHF
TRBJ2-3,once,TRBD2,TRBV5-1,TGCGCCAGCAGCGGGCGGACTAGCGGGGGTACAGATACGCAGTATTTT,CASSGRTSGGTDTQYF
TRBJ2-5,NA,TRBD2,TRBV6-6,TGTGCCAGCAGCTTAGCGGGAGTCTTGCGAGAGACCCAGTACTTC,CASSLAGVLRETQYF
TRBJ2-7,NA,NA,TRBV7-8,TGTGCCAGCAGCCAACGTACGACAGGTTCTCTCTATTACGAGCAGTACTTC,CASSQRTTGSLYYEQYF
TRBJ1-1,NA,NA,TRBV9,TGTGCCAGCAGCGCCCAAAGGGACAACTCTGAAGCTTTCTTT,CASSAQRDNSEAFF
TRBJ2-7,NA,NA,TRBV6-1,TGTGCCAGCAGTGTAGCCGCGGGTCGGTACTTC,CASSVAAGRYF
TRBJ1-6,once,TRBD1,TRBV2,TGTGCCAGCAAATCGAGACAGGGGGGCAATATTGGACCCCTCCACTTT,CASKSRQGGNIGPLHF
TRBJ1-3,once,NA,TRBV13,TGTGCCAGCAGCTTCAGGGGTAGGGGGAAGGAAAACACCATATATTTT,CASSFRGRGKENTIYF
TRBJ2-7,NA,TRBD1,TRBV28,TGTGCCAGCATCCAAGGGACAGGGCGGATCTACGAGCAGTACTTC,CASIQGTGRIYEQYF
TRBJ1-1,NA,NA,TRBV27,TGTGCCAGCAGTTTATTTGGAGTAAATTCTGAAGCTTTCTTT,CASSLFGVNSEAFF
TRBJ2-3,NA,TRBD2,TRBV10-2,TGCGCCAGCAGTGAGGGTAGCGGGGAGAGCACAGATACGCAGTATTTT,CASSEGSGESTDTQYF
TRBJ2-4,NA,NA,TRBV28,TGTGCCAGCAGCCCGGAGGGGTTAGCCAAAAACATTCAGTACTTC,CASSPEGLAKNIQYF
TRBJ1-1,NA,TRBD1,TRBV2,TGTGCCAGTCGGTTAGACAGGGCGAACACTGAAGCTTTCTTT,CASRLDRANTEAFF
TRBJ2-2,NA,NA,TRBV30,TGTGCCTGGAGACAAGGGGCAACGAACACCGGGGAGCTGTTTTTT,CAWRQGATNTGELFF
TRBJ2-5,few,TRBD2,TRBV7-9,TGTGCCAGCAGCTTTGGACTAGCGGGAGGTCAGGCGTACTTC,CASSFGLAGGQAYF
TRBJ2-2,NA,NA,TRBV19,TGTGCCAGTAGTATCCTCCCGGGGGCGAACACCGGGGAGCTGTTTTTT,CASSILPGANTGELFF
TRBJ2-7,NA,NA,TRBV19,TGTGCCAGTAGTCAAGACGGGATGGAATACGAGCAGTACTTC,CASSQDGMEYEQYF